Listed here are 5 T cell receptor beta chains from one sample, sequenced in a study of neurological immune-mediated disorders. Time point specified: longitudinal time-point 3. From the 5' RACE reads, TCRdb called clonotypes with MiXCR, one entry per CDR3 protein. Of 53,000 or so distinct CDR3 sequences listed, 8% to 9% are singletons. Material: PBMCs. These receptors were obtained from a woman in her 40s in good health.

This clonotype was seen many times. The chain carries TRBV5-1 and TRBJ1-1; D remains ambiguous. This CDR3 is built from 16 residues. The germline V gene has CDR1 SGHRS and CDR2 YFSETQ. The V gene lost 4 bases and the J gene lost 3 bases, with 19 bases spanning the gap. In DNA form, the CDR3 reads TGCGCCAGCAGCCTGGGGTTATTCCAGAAGGACACTGAAGCTTTCTTT. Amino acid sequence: CASSLGLFQKDTEAFF.

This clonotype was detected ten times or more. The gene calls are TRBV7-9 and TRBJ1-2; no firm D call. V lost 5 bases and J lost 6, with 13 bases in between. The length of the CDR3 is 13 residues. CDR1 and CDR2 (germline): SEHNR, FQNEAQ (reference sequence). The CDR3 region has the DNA TGTGCCAGCAGCCGTGACGGAGTAGATGGCTACACCTTC. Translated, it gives CASSRDGVDGYTF.

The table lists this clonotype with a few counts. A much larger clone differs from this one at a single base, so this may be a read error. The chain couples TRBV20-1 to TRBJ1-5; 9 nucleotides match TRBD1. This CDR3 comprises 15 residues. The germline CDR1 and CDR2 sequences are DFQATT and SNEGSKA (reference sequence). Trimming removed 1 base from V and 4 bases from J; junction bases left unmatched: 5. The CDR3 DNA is TGCAGTGCTAGAGTCGGGACAGGGCTTAATCAGCCCCAGCATTTT. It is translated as CSARVGTGLNQPQHF.

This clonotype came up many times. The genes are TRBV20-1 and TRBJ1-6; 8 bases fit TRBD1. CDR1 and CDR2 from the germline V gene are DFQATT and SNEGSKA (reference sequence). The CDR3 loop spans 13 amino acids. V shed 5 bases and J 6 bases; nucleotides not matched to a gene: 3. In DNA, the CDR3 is TGCAGTGCTCCGACAGGGGTTAATTCACCCCTCCACTTT. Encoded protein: CSAPTGVNSPLHF.

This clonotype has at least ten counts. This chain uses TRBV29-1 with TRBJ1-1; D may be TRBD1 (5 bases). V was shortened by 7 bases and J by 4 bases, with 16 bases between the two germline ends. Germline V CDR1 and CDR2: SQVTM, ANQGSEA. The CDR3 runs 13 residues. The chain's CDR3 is CSATHVGGTEAFF. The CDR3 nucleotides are TGCAGCGCTACCCATGTGGGGGGCACTGAAGCTTTCTTT.